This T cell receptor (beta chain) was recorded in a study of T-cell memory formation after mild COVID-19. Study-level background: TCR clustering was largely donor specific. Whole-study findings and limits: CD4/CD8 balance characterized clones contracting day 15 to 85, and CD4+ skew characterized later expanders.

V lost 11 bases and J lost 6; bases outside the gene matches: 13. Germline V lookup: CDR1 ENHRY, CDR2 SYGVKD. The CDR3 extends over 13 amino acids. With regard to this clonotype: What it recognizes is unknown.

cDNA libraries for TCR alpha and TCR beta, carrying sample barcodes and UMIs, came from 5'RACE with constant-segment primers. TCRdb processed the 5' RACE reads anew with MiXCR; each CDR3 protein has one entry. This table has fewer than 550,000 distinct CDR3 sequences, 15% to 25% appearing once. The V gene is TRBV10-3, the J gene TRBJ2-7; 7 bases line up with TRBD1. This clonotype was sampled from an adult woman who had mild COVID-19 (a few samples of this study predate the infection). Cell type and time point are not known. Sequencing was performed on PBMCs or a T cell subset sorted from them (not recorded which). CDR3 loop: CASKETGKGEQYF. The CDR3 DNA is TGTGCCTCCAAGGAGACAGGGAAAGGCGAGCAGTACTTC.